This TCR beta chain comes out of a study of CD8 T cells in ankylosing spondylitis. Study results and limitations: In reactive arthritis synovial fluid and blood, some motif variants had been reported before. CD8+ disease-linked clones were present at relatively low frequencies in blood. What appeared characteristic of ankylosing spondylitis blood was a TCR beta motif of about eight highly homologous variants.

The ends lost 8 bases at V and 7 bases at J; junction bases unmatched: 13. CDR1 and CDR2 (germline): SEHNR, FQNEAQ (reference sequence). The CDR3 sequence is 16 residues long. A few counts support this clonotype. No antigen is known for it. Each CDR3 protein gets one entry after TCRdb re-called the 5' RACE reads with MiXCR. This sample yields 250,000 to 350,000 distinct CDR3 sequences, of which more than 20% are seen a single time; around 3.2% belongs to the top ten. Input material: blood, either unsorted or a sorted T cell fraction (not recorded which). The sequence derives from a female donor with ankylosing spondylitis or in good health (not recorded which). The chain is built from TRBV7-9 and TRBJ2-1, with 11 bases lining up with TRBD2. CDR3 bases: TGTGCCAGCTTCAAATCCCTACTAGCGGGAGTTAATGAGCAGTTCTTC. Translating gives CASFKSLLAGVNEQFF.